Listed below are T cell receptor beta chains from one sample, sequenced in a study of CD8+CD57+ T cells in acquired aplastic anemia. From the reads, TCRdb called clonotypes with MiXCR, one entry per CDR3 protein. The sample includes around 170,000 distinct CDR3 sequences, less than 55% of them seen just once. Sequencing input: sorted CD4+, CD8+, or CD8+CD57+ T cells (not recorded which) from PBMCs. These receptor sequences come from a human donor in good health. CDR3s include the opening cysteine and the closing phenylalanine or tryptophan. Fields, in order: V gene, clone size, CDR3 length, J gene, CDR3 protein. Not all rows give a size; the values are once, few, many and, for expanded clones, a class.

>TRBV15|-|15|TRBJ2-1
CATSGPGLAISEQLF
>TRBV29-1|-|11|TRBJ2-5
CSVEIETARNF
>TRBV25-1|-|15|TRBJ2-3
CASSLLAGGRDTQYF
>TRBV25-1|-|14|TRBJ2-5
CASSAIDRGETQYF
>TRBV14|-|14|TRBJ2-7
CASSQATSGYEQYF
>TRBV7-6|-|13|TRBJ2-6
CASKDRGTNVLTF
>TRBV5-6|-|13|TRBJ1-2
CASSQGTAYGYTF
>TRBV11-2|many|17|TRBJ1-2
CASSLDGTGGFGYGYTF
>TRBV11-2|-|17|TRBJ2-3
CASSLEGTTGGMDTQYF
>TRBV9|many|15|TRBJ2-2
CASSPSTSGIGELFF
>TRBV6-5|-|14|TRBJ2-7
CASSYDWGPHEQYF
>TRBV7-2|many|15|TRBJ1-1
CASSLSEGMNTEAFF
>TRBV10-3|-|14|TRBJ2-1
CAISEGARGDEQFF
>TRBV12-3/TRBV12-4|-|14|TRBJ2-7
CASSLLNSEREQYF
>TRBV9|-|16|TRBJ2-3
CASSVSGGSSTDTQYF
>TRBV20-1|-|12|TRBJ1-1
CSAKQGNTEAFF
>TRBV5-1|-|18|TRBJ1-1
CASSLLPGQGAKNAEAFF
>TRBV7-6|-|14|TRBJ2-7
CASSSFRQSYEQYF
>TRBV6-1|many|14|TRBJ1-1
CASRKQGMGTEAFF
>TRBV20-1|few|13|TRBJ2-5
CSATPLARETQYF
>TRBV10-3|few|14|TRBJ2-7
CAISPGGVSYEQYF
>TRBV29-1|-|13|TRBJ2-2
CSSTKGDTGELFF
>TRBV20-1|many|18|TRBJ2-1
CSAAPGLAELSSYNEQFF
>TRBV10-3|-|12|TRBJ2-1
CAILTGRGEQFF
>TRBV6-1|-|12|TRBJ1-3
CAISYSGNTIYF
>TRBV2|once|14|TRBJ2-2
CASSVQQNTGELFF
>TRBV3-1|-|17|TRBJ2-5
CASSQEGQAPSMETQYF
>TRBV30|few|14|TRBJ2-3
CAWTQSGRAGTQYF
>TRBV7-2|many|16|TRBJ2-1
CASSKTGQRSYNEQFF
>TRBV7-6|few|14|TRBJ2-1
CASSFLAGVNEQFF
>TRBV29-1|few|10|TRBJ2-7
CSVTTYEQYF
>TRBV25-1|-|14|TRBJ2-1
CASSELYRYNEQFF
>TRBV24-1|few|16|TRBJ1-2
CATSDSPGQGSYGYTF
>TRBV5-1|-|14|TRBJ1-1
CASRQTGRETEAFF
>TRBV12-3/TRBV12-4|-|20|TRBJ1-3
CASSLRPPRISGSGGNTIYF
>TRBV7-2|-|15|TRBJ2-7
CASSLGSGGAREQYF
>TRBV10-2|-|14|TRBJ2-3
CASSGIAGTDTQYF
>TRBV6-2/TRBV6-3|many|12|TRBJ1-1
CASSLRSGEAFF
>TRBV2|-|13|TRBJ2-5
CASTRSFRETQYF